These 21 T cell receptor beta chains originate from one sample sequenced in a study of metastatic and nonmetastatic thyroid tumors. With MiXCR, TCRdb called clones anew from the PCR reads. Found here are tens of thousands of clones, about 12% of them singletons; the top ten hold approximately 9.1%. Patients had received no treatment of any kind before thyroid surgery. Sequencing was done on a sample of blood. All receptors derive from a male donor with papillary thyroid cancer or a benign thyroid nodule (not recorded which). Some clones in this sample may be carry-over from other donors' samples.

At least ten counts were recorded for this clone. The chain is built from TRBV5-4 and TRBJ2-2, with TRBD2 matching 11 bases. The CDR3 sequence is 16 residues long. Germline V lookup: CDR1 SGHNT, CDR2 YYREEE (reference sequence). After removal of 3 bases from V and 4 bases from J, the junction contained 5 bases not matched to a gene. The CDR3 nucleotides read TGTGCCAGCAGCTCTCTAGGACTAGCGGGCACCGGGGAGCTGTTTTTT. The encoded protein is CASSSLGLAGTGELFF.

The chain carries TRBV9 and TRBJ2-2, with 12 bases that match TRBD2. Germline trimming cut 4 bases from V and 7 bases from J; bases unmatched to any gene: 11. This CDR3 contains 17 residues. CDR1 is SGDLS and CDR2 is YYNGEE in the germline V gene. The CDR3 DNA is TGTGCCAGCAGCCCCTATCCGCTAGCGGGAGGGAGCGGGGAGCTGTTTTTT. It translates to CASSPYPLAGGSGELFF.

This clone was recorded many times. The chain links TRBV12-3 or TRBV12-4 to TRBJ2-7; no clear D gene. This CDR3 is built from 14 residues. Trimming removed 4 bases from V and 2 bases from J, with 12 bases in between. The CDR3 protein is CASSWQIRPYEQYF. CDR3 DNA sequence: TGTGCCAGCAGTTGGCAGATAAGGCCCTACGAGCAGTACTTC.

The chain uses TRBV27 and TRBJ1-5; the match to TRBD1 covers 7 bases. Germline assignment: CDR1 MNHEY and CDR2 SMNVEV (reference sequence). The length of the CDR3 is 14 residues. After removal of 5 bases from V and 6 bases from J, the junction contained 7 bases not matched to a gene. In DNA form, the CDR3 reads TGTGCCAGCAGTCCCGAAGGGGGCGGTCAGCCCCAGCATTTT. It encodes CASSPEGGGQPQHF.

Of note for this clone: A read error is likely, as this CDR3 ends without the conserved phenylalanine or tryptophan. Other DNA sequences within the sample encode an identical CDR3. This chain links TRBV7-9 with TRBJ2-2; D gene unclear. The germline V and J ends were trimmed by 0 bases and 4 bases, with 9 bases remaining between them. The CDR3 covers 15 residues. Germline CDR1 is SEHNR and CDR2 is FQNEAQ (reference sequence). The CDR3 here is CASSLASGSTGELFV. The CDR3 coding sequence is TGTGCCAGCAGCTTAGCGTCAGGTAGCACCGGGGAGCTGTTTGTT.

This clone was counted many times. This sequence may be a read error, since a much larger clone differs from it by one base. This is likely a read error, given that the CDR3 carries no conserved phenylalanine or tryptophan at its end. Because the CDR3's place on the DNA is in doubt, the DNA is left out and the CDR3 is given as listed by TCRdb. This rearrangement joins TRBV12-3 or TRBV12-4 to TRBJ2-5; no DNA check was done on the table's D call, TRBD1. The CDR3 region is 15 residues in length, termini included. CDR3 residues: CASSLDRAGVSIEYL.

The sample holds many counts of this clone. This may be a read error, as it is one base from a much larger clone. The chain has TRBV6-2 or TRBV6-3 and TRBJ2-1; D not resolved. The CDR3 loop spans 13 amino acids. Trimming pared 8 bases from V and 8 bases from J, leaving 16 bases between. Germline V gene lookup returns CDR1 MNHEY and CDR2 SVGEGT. The CDR3 nucleotides are TGTGCCAGCCTAGATGCCAGTTTGGATGAGCAGTTCTTC. Its protein is CASLDASLDEQFF.

The chain uses TRBV5-4 and TRBJ1-1; possible D gene TRBD1, 6 bases. The CDR3 runs to 13 residues. CDR1 and CDR2 from the germline V gene are SGHNT and YYREEE (reference sequence). V lost 0 bases and J 3 bases, leaving 6 bases between the germline ends. CDR3 in amino acids: CASSLAGDTEAFF. The CDR3 bases are TGTGCCAGCAGCTTGGCAGGGGACACTGAAGCTTTCTTT. Complete variable domain (other parts from reference TRBV5-4 and TRBJ1-1): ETGVTQSPTHLIKTRGQQVTLRCSSQSGHNTVSWYQQALGQGPQFIFQYYREEENGRGNFPPRFSGLQFPNYSSELNVNALELDDSALYLCASSLAGDTEAFFGQGTRLTVV.

This clone was counted only a few times. Other DNA sequences in this specimen translate into the identical CDR3. This chain uses TRBV19 with TRBJ2-6; a weak D match, TRBD2 (5 bases). Trimming removed 5 bases from V and 4 bases from J, with 21 bases in between. This CDR3 region has 18 residues. Germline loops: CDR1 LNHDA, CDR2 SQIVND (reference sequence). The CDR3 spells CASSDPLGRRSGANVLTF. The CDR3 bases are TGTGCCAGTAGTGACCCCCTTGGTCGGAGGAGCGGGGCCAACGTCCTGACTTTC.

Regarding this clone: The junction and the germline gene differ at one end; a read error may be behind it. Different DNA sequences within this sample yield the same CDR3. The chain recombines TRBV5-4 with TRBJ2-7; no clear D gene. The CDR3 is 15 amino acids. The germline V gene has CDR1 SGHNT and CDR2 YYREEE (reference sequence). This chain's CDR3 is CASSSPEDSSYEQYF. The CDR3 nucleotides are TGTGCCAGCAGCTCCCCAGAAGATAGCTCCTACGAGCAATACTTC.

This clone appeared many times. The chain uses TRBV14 and TRBJ2-3; a weak D match, TRBD2 (5 bases). CDR1 and CDR2 (germline): SGHDN, FVKESK. The V and J ends lost 3 bases and 2 bases respectively, with 12 bases between them. CDR3 length: 15 amino acids. CDR3 sequence: CASSHGLDFTDTQYF. The CDR3 DNA is TGTGCCAGCAGCCACGGACTGGATTTCACAGATACGCAGTATTTT.

This clone has just one count. Sequence at one end of the junction differs from germline and may be a read error. The chain employs TRBV4-1 and TRBJ2-2, with D possibly being TRBD2 (5 bases). From germline, CDR1 is MGHRA and CDR2 YSYEKL. CDR3 length: 15 residues. CDR3 in amino acids: CASSHPLARPGELVF. CDR3 coding DNA: TGCGCCAGCAGCCATCCCTTGGCCCGCCCCGGGGAGCTGGTTTTT.

The sample holds many counts of this clone. This rearrangement joins TRBV4-1 to TRBJ2-7, with 10 nucleotides matching TRBD1. This CDR3 region has 16 residues. V lost 0 bases and J lost 4; bases outside the gene matches: 6. Germline assignment: CDR1 MGHRA and CDR2 YSYEKL. The CDR3, as DNA: TGCGCCAGCAGCCAAGAACGACAGGGGGCGCAGTACGAGCAGTACTTC. It is translated as CASSQERQGAQYEQYF.

This clone was observed at least ten times. The rearrangement links TRBV4-3 to TRBJ1-1; the D is unclear. The CDR3 length is 18 residues. V lost 0 bases, J lost 3 bases, and 20 bases lay in between. Per the germline V gene, CDR1 is LGHNA and CDR2 is YSLEER. CDR3 sequence reads: CASSQDPLGPIGDTEAFF. As DNA, the CDR3 is TGCGCCAGCAGCCAAGATCCTTTGGGCCCCATTGGGGACACTGAAGCTTTCTTT.

This clone was seen ten or more times. J is TRBJ1-6 and V is TRBV7-9; D is unclear. The ends were cut back, 3 bases at V and 8 bases at J, with 14 bases in the middle. Per the germline V gene, CDR1 is SEHNR and CDR2 is FQNEAQ (reference sequence). The CDR3 runs to 15 residues. The CDR3 sequence: CASSFQPRADSPLHF. Written as DNA, the CDR3 is TGTGCCAGCAGCTTTCAGCCGAGGGCGGATTCACCCCTCCACTTT.

This clone was counted a few times. This sequence may be a read error, since a much larger clone differs from it by one base. This sequence joins TRBV7-2 and TRBJ2-2, with D possibly matching TRBD1 (5 bases). Germline CDR1 is SGHTA and CDR2 is FQGNSA. V shed 11 bases and J shed 1 base, with 11 bases lying between them. The CDR3 is 13 amino acids. The CDR3, as DNA: TGTGCCGCGCTACAGGTGAACACCGGGGAGCTGTTTTTT. It codes for CAALQVNTGELFF.

The chain is built from TRBV19 and TRBJ1-1, with 12 bases matching TRBD1. J lost 2 bases, V lost 4 bases, and 8 bases had no gene match. Germline assignment: CDR1 LNHDA and CDR2 SQIVND (reference sequence). This CDR3 contains 17 residues. CDR3 coding DNA: TGTGCCAGTAGTACCAAAGGGACAGGGGGCTCCAACACTGAAGCTTTCTTT. It encodes CASSTKGTGGSNTEAFF. The complete variable domain, with remaining parts taken from reference TRBV19 and TRBJ1-1, reads DGGITQSPKYLFRKEGQNVTLSCEQNLNHDAMYWYRQDPGQGLRLIYYSQIVNDFQKGDIAEGYSVSREKKESFPLTVTSAQKNPTAFYLCASSTKGTGGSNTEAFFGQGTRLTVV.

This clone has at least ten counts. The V and J genes are TRBV5-1 and TRBJ1-6; 7 nucleotides line up with TRBD1. CDR1 is SGHRS, CDR2 YFSETQ, per germline. After removal of 3 bases from V and 7 bases from J, the junction contained 10 bases not matched to a gene. The CDR3 runs 16 residues. The CDR3 DNA follows: TGCGCCAGCAGCTCGACAGGGCAGGGAGGGAATTCACCCCTCCACTTT. Protein sequence: CASSSTGQGGNSPLHF.

There are many counts of this clone. This chain connects TRBV12-5 to TRBJ1-2, with TRBD1 identical over 8 bases. Losses at the gene ends were 5 bases for V and 8 bases for J; bases not matched to a gene: 4. The germline V gene encodes CDR1 LGHNT and CDR2 FRNRAP. The CDR3 totals 12 residues. Here the CDR3 DNA reads TGTGCTAGTGGTCCAGACAGGGGAGGCTACACCTTC. It translates to CASGPDRGGYTF.

This clone was detected ten times or more. The chain joins TRBV3-1 to TRBJ1-4; possible D gene TRBD1, 5 bases. Germline loops: CDR1 LGHDT, CDR2 YNNKEL (reference sequence). The V and J ends lost 4 bases and 8 bases respectively, with 14 bases between them. The CDR3 spans 14 residues. The CDR3 loop is CASSRDGGGEKLFF. The CDR3 DNA follows: TGTGCCAGCAGCCGGGACGGCGGCGGCGAAAAACTGTTTTTT.

This clone has at least ten counts. At the DNA level, this CDR3 is encoded by other sequences in the same sample as well. V and J are TRBV12-3 or TRBV12-4 and TRBJ2-7, with D possibly TRBD1 on 5 matching bases. The ends were cut back, 2 bases at V and 6 bases at J, with 14 bases in the middle. The CDR3 extends over 14 amino acids. CDR3 bases: TGTGCCAGCAGTTTATTAGGTAGGGGAAGCGAGCAGTACTTC. Encoded protein: CASSLLGRGSEQYF.